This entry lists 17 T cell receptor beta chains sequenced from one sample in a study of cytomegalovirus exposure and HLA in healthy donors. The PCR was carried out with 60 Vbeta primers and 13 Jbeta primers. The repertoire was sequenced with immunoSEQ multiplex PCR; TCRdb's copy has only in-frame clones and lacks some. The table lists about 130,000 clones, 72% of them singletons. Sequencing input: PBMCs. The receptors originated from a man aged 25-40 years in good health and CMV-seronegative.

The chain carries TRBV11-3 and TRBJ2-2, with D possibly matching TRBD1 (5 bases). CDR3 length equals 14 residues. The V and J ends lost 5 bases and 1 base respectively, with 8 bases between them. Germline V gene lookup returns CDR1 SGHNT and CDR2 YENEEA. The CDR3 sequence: CASSQQGNTGELFF. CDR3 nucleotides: TGTGCCAGCAGCCAGCAGGGGAACACCGGGGAGCTGTTTTTT.

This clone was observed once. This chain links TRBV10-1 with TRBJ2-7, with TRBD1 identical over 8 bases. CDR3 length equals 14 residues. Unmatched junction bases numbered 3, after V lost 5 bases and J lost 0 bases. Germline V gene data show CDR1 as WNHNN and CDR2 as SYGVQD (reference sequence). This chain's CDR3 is CASSYGQGSYEQYF. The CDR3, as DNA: TGCGCCAGCAGTTACGGACAGGGCTCCTACGAGCAGTACTTC.

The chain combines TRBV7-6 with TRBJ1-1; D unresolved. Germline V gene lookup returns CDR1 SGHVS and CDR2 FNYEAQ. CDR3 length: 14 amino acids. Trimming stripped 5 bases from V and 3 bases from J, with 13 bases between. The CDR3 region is CASSPNYRDTEAFF. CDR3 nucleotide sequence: TGTGCCAGCAGCCCTAATTACAGAGACACTGAAGCTTTCTTT.

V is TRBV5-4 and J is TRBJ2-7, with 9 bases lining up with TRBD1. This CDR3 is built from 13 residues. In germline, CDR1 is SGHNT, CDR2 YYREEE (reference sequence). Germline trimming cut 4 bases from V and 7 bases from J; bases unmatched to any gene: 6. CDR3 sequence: CASSPRTGEEQYF. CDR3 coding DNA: TGTGCCAGCAGCCCGAGGACAGGGGAAGAGCAGTACTTC.

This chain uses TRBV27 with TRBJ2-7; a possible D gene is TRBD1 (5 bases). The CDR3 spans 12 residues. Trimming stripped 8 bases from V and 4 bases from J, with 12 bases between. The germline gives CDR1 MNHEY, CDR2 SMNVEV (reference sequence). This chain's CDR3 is CASQDTAYEQYF. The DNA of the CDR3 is TGTGCCAGCCAGGACACCGCATACGAGCAGTACTTC.

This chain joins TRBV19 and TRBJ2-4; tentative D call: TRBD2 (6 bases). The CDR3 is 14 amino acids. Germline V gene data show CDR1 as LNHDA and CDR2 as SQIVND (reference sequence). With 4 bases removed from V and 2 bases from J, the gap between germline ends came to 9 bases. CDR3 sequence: CASSTGETKNIQYF. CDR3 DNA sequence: TGTGCCAGTAGTACGGGAGAAACCAAAAACATTCAGTACTTC.

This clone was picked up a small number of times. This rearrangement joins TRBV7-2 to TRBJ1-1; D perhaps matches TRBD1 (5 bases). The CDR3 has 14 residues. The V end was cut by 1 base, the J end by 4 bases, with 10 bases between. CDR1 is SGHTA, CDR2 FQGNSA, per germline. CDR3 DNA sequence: TGTGCCAGCAGCTTAGGAGCAGGGCCCACTGAAGCTTTCTTT. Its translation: CASSLGAGPTEAFF.

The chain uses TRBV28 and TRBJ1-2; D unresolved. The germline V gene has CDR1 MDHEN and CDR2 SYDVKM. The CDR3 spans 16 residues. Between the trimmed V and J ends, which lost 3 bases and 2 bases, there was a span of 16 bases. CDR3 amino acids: CASSFPQAEANYGYTF. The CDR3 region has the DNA TGTGCCAGCAGTTTTCCCCAGGCGGAGGCCAACTATGGCTACACCTTC.

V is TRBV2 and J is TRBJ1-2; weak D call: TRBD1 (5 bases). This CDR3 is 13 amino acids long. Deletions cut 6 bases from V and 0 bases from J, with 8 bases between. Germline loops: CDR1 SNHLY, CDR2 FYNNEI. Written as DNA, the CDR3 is TGTGCCAGCAGACAGGCTTCTAACTATGGCTACACCTTC. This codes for CASRQASNYGYTF.

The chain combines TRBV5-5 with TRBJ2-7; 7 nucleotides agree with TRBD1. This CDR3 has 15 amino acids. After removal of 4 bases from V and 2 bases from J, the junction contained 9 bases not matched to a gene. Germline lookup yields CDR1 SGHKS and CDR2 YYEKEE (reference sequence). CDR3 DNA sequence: TGTGCCAGCAGCGCGACTCCGGGACAGACCTACGAGCAGTACTTC. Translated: CASSATPGQTYEQYF. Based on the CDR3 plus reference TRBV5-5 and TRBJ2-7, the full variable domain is DAGVTQSPTHLIKTRGQQVTLRCSPISGHKSVSWYQQVLGQGPQFIFQYYEKEERGRGNFPDRFSARQFPNYSSELNVNALLLGDSALYLCASSATPGQTYEQYFGPGTRLTVT.

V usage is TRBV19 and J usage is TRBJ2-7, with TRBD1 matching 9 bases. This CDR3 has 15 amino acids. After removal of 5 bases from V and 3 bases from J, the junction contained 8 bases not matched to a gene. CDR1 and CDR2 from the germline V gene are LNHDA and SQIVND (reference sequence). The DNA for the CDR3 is TGTGCCAGTAGTGTACAGGGGGCTCCACTCTACGAGCAGTACTTC. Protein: CASSVQGAPLYEQYF.

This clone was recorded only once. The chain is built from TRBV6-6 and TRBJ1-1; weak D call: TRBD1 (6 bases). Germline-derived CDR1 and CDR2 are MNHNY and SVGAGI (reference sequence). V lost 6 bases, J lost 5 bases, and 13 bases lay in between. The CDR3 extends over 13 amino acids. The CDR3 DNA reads TGTGCCAGCAGCCTACAGGGATGGACTGAAGCTTTCTTT. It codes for CASSLQGWTEAFF.

The CDR3 DNA sequence: TGCAGCGCTACGGGACAGGTTACCTACGAGCAGTACTTC. Translating it yields CSATGQVTYEQYF. V usage is TRBV29-1 and J usage is TRBJ2-7, with 8 bases aligning to TRBD1. Trimming cost V 7 bases and J 2 bases; bases outside gene matches: 7. This CDR3 has 13 residues. CDR1 is SQVTM and CDR2 is ANQGSEA in the germline V gene.

In DNA form, the CDR3 reads TGTGCCAGCAGCTTAGGACCCGGGACAGGGAACTATGGCTACACCTTC. Translating gives CASSLGPGTGNYGYTF. This chain joins TRBV7-2 and TRBJ1-2, with 9 bases aligning to TRBD1. V lost 1 base and J lost 2; bases outside the gene matches: 5. CDR3 length equals 16 residues. Germline V gene lookup returns CDR1 SGHTA and CDR2 FQGNSA.

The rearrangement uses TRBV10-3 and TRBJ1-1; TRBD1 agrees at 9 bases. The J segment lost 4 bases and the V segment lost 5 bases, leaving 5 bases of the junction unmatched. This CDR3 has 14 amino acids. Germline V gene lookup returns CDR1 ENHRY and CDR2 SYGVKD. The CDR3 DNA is TGTGCCATCAGTTCAGGACAGGGGACCACTGAAGCTTTCTTT. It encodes CAISSGQGTTEAFF.

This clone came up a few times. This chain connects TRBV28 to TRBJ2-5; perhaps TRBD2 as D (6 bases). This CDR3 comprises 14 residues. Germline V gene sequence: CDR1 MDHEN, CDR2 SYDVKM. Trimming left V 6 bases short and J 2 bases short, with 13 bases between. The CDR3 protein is CASRSGTAQETQYF. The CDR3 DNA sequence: TGTGCCAGCAGATCCGGGACTGCGCAAGAGACCCAGTACTTC.

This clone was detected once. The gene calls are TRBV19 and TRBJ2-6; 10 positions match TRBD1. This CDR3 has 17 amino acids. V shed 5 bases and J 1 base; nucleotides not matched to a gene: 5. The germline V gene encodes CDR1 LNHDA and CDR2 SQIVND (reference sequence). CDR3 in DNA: TGTGCCAGTAGTGATGACAGGGGGCGATCTGGGGCCAACGTCCTGACTTTC. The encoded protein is CASSDDRGRSGANVLTF.